Below are 14 T cell receptor beta chains sequenced from a single sample in a study of blood T cell repertoires in COVID-19. The table came from immunoSEQ multiplex PCR; TCRdb's copy has only in-frame clones and leaves some out. The table records 89,000 or so clones, 85% of them present only once. The specimen sequenced was peripheral blood. These receptors were taken from an older man with acute or convalescent COVID-19.

This chain connects TRBV20-1 to TRBJ2-7, with TRBD2 as a possible D gene (5 bases). Looked up from germline, CDR1 is DFQATT and CDR2 is SNEGSKA (reference sequence). The CDR3 contains 11 residues. Between the trimmed V and J ends, which lost 6 bases and 3 bases, there was a span of 9 bases. CDR3 DNA sequence: TGCAGTGCCTCTCGGGGCTACGAGCAGTACTTC. Protein sequence: CSASRGYEQYF.

The rearrangement joins TRBV11-2 to TRBJ2-3; TRBD1 agrees at 8 bases. The trim removed 5 bases at V and 5 bases at J, leaving 6 bases unmatched. The CDR3 spans 14 residues. Germline V CDR1 and CDR2: SGHAT, FQNNGV. CDR3 sequence reads: CASSGGTGRDTQYF. CDR3 sequence (DNA): TGTGCCAGCAGCGGGGGGACAGGTCGAGATACGCAGTATTTT.

The chain couples TRBV5-1 to TRBJ2-7; 9 bases map to TRBD1. V lost 4 bases and J lost 7; bases outside the gene matches: 6. CDR3 length equals 13 residues. Germline lookup yields CDR1 SGHRS and CDR2 YFSETQ. The CDR3 spells CASSGTGNGEQYF. The CDR3, as DNA: TGCGCCAGCAGCGGGACAGGGAACGGAGAGCAGTACTTC.

J is TRBJ2-1 and V is TRBV10-3, with D tentatively TRBD2 (5 bases). Trimming removed 10 bases from V and 1 base from J, with 14 bases in between. Per the germline V gene, CDR1 is ENHRY and CDR2 is SYGVKD. This CDR3 comprises 14 residues. The CDR3 nucleotides read TGTGCCACCACAGTGGCGGGTTCCTACAATGAGCAGTTCTTC. This codes for CATTVAGSYNEQFF.

The V and J genes are TRBV15 and TRBJ2-3; 7 bases are shared with TRBD2. CDR1 is LNHNV and CDR2 is YYDKDF in the germline V gene (reference sequence). The CDR3 runs to 16 residues. Trimming took 3 bases from V and 0 from J; bases not matched to a gene: 6. CDR3 nucleotides: TGTGCCACCAGCAGGTGGGGGGAGGGCAGCACAGATACGCAGTATTTT. Residues: CATSRWGEGSTDTQYF.

This clone was detected a few times. The chain links TRBV4-2 to TRBJ1-2; 8 bases align to TRBD1. The V and J ends lost 0 bases and 5 bases, in that order; junction bases with no gene match: 5. CDR3 length equals 15 residues. The germline CDR1 and CDR2 sequences are LGHNA and YNFKEQ. The CDR3 reads CASSQDLGDRYGYTF. The CDR3, as DNA: TGTGCCAGCAGCCAAGATCTAGGGGACAGGTATGGCTACACCTTC.

The V call is TRBV28, the J call TRBJ1-2, with 10 bases lining up with TRBD1. The CDR3 sequence is 14 residues long. The ends lost 7 bases at V and 2 bases at J; junction bases unmatched: 4. In germline, CDR1 is MDHEN, CDR2 SYDVKM. The CDR3 loop is CASTWTGGNYGYTF. For the CDR3, the DNA is TGTGCCAGCACCTGGACAGGGGGGAACTATGGCTACACCTTC.

This chain uses TRBV10-2 with TRBJ2-7; 7 bases are a match to TRBD1. The CDR3 runs 14 residues. CDR1 is WSHSY, CDR2 SAAADI, per germline. The ends lost 0 bases at V and 3 bases at J; junction bases unmatched: 2. CDR3 coding DNA: TGCGCCAGCAGTGAGTCGAGACAGGGCTACGAGCAGTACTTC. The encoded protein is CASSESRQGYEQYF.

The V call is TRBV5-6, the J call TRBJ1-6; a weak D match, TRBD1 (6 bases). Germline values: CDR1 SGHDT, CDR2 YYEEEE. The CDR3 contains 16 residues. The germline V and J ends were trimmed by 4 bases and 0 bases, with 11 bases remaining between them. CDR3 coding DNA: TGTGCCAGCAGCGGGGGAGGGGGCTCCTATAATTCACCCCTCCACTTT. Protein product: CASSGGGGSYNSPLHF.

The rearrangement links TRBV6-2 or TRBV6-3 to TRBJ1-3, with unresolved D. Germline values: CDR1 MNHEY, CDR2 SVGEGT. V was clipped by 0 bases and J by 0 bases, with 6 bases between them. CDR3 length: 15 residues. In nucleotides, the CDR3 is TGTGCCAGCAGTTACTCACAGACCTCTGGAAACACCATATATTTT. This encodes CASSYSQTSGNTIYF.

The chain recombines TRBV6-4 with TRBJ2-2; 12 nucleotides line up with TRBD1. Germline lookup yields CDR1 MRHNA and CDR2 SNTAGT. The V and J ends lost 5 bases and 6 bases, in that order; junction bases with no gene match: 10. There are 17 residues in the CDR3. CDR3 protein: CASSPGTGGASSGELFF. As DNA, the CDR3 is TGTGCCAGCAGTCCCGGGACAGGGGGCGCATCATCCGGGGAGCTGTTTTTT.

This chain uses TRBV30 with TRBJ2-2; 9 bases are a match to TRBD1. Germline CDR1 is GTSNPN and CDR2 is SVGIG (reference sequence). CDR3 size: 15 residues. Trimming at V came to 2 bases and at J to 2 bases, leaving 3 bases not matched to a gene. This CDR3 is CAWSRDRDNTGELFF. The CDR3 nucleotides read TGTGCCTGGAGTCGGGACAGGGATAACACCGGGGAGCTGTTTTTT.

The CDR3 DNA reads as TGTGCCAGTACTCTAACAGGGATCAGCACAGATACGCAGTATTTT. It encodes CASTLTGISTDTQYF. The gene calls are TRBV19 and TRBJ2-3; possible D gene TRBD1, 6 bases. Germline V lookup: CDR1 LNHDA, CDR2 SQIVND (reference sequence). This CDR3 contains 15 residues. Trimming removed 7 bases at V and 0 bases at J, with 14 bases between.

This chain uses TRBV27 with TRBJ1-1; 9 bases agree with TRBD1. The J segment lost 8 bases and the V segment lost 4 bases, leaving 8 bases of the junction unmatched. The CDR3 loop spans 14 amino acids. Germline loops: CDR1 MNHEY, CDR2 SMNVEV (reference sequence). Written as DNA, the CDR3 is TGTGCCAGCAGTTATATACAGGGGGCGAGAGAAGCTTTCTTT. Protein sequence: CASSYIQGAREAFF.